This TCR beta chain originates from a study of graft-versus-host responses after intestinal transplantation. There are 13 residues in the CDR3. Germline loops: CDR1 SNHLY, CDR2 FYNNEI. Trimming cost V 7 bases and J 2 bases; bases outside gene matches: 2. With regard to this clone: Its antigen is as yet unknown.

Data came from immunoSEQ multiplex PCR; TCRdb stores just in-frame clones and leaves some out. The sample records approximately 80,000 clones, roughly 89% being singletons. This sequence originates from a human donor who received an intestinal transplant. The sequences come from unstimulated CD4+ T cells sorted from spleen or lymph node cells, collected before intestinal transplant. The chain employs TRBV2 and TRBJ2-3; 8 nucleotides align to TRBD2. The CDR3 protein is CASTRGDTDTQYF. The CDR3 DNA follows: TGTGCCAGCACGCGGGGGGACACAGATACGCAGTATTTT.